This T cell receptor (beta chain) was sequenced during a study of cytomegalovirus exposure and HLA in healthy donors. Turning to the study itself: HLA-typed donors were the source of approximately 80 million unique TCRs, which an early data release held.

A multiplex PCR was run with 60 Vbeta primers and 13 Jbeta primers. Here immunoSEQ multiplex PCR was the method, and the copy in TCRdb shows in-frame clones only, minus some. This table holds approximately 120,000 clones, about three quarters found once. The length of the CDR3 is 16 residues. Per germline, CDR1 SGHVS and CDR2 FQNEAQ. The junction had 4 bases not matched to a gene; V was cut back by 1 base and J by 4 bases. The TCR originated in a female donor in good health and CMV-seronegative. Sequenced input: PBMCs. The rearrangement uses TRBV7-8 and TRBJ2-1; 10 nucleotides match TRBD2. The CDR3 loop reads CASSLVIAGGYNEQFF. The CDR3 DNA follows: TGTGCCAGCAGCTTAGTCATAGCGGGGGGATACAATGAGCAGTTCTTC.